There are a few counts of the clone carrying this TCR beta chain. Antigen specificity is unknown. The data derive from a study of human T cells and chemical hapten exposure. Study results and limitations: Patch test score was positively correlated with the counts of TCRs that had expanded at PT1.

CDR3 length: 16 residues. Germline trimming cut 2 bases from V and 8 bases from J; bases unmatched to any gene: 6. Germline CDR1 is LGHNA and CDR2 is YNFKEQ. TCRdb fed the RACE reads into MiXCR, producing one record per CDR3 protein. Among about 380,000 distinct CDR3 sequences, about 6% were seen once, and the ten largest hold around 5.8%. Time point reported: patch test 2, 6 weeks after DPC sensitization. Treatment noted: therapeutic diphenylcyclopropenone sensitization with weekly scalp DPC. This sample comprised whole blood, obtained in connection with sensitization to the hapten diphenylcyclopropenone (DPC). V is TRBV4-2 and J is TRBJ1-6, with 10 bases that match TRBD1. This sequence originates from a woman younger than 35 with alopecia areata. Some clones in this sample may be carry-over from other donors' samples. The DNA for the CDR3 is TGTGCCAGCAGCCAAAAGACAGGGGGCACGGATTCACCCCTCCACTTT. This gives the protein CASSQKTGGTDSPLHF.